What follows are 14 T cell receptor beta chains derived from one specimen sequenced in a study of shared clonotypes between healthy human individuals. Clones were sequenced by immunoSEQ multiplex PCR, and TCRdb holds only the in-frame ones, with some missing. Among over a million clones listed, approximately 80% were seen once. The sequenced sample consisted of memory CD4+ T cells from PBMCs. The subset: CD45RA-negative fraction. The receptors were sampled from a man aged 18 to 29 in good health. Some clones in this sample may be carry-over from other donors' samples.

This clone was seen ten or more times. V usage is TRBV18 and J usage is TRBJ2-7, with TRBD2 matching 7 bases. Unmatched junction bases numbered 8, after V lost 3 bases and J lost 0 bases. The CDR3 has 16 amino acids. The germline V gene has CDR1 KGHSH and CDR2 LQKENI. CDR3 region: CASSPMGLLSSYEQYF. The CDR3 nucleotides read TGTGCCAGCTCACCGATGGGACTACTTAGCTCCTACGAGCAGTACTTC. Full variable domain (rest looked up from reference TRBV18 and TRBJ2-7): NAGVMQNPRHLVRRRGQEARLRCSPMKGHSHVYWYRQLPEEGLKFMVYLQKENIIDESGMPKERFSAEFPKEGPSILRIQQVVRGDSAAYFCASSPMGLLSSYEQYFGPGTRLTVT.

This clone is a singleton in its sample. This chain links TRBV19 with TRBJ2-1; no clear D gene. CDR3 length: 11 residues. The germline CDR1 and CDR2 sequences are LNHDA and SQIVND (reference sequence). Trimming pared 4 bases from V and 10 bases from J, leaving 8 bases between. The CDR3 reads CASSTRGEQFF. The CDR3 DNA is TGTGCCAGTAGTACTCGCGGCGAGCAGTTCTTC.

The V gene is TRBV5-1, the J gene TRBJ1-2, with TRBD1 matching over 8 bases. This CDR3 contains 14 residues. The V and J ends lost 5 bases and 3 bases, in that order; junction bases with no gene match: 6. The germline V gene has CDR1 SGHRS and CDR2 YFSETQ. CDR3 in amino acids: CASRKGQGDYGYTF. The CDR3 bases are TGCGCCAGCAGAAAAGGACAGGGTGACTATGGCTACACCTTC.

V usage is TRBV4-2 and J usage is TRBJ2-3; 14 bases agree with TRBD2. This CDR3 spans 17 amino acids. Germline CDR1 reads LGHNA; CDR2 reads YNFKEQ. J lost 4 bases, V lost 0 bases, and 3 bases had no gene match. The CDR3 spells CASSQETSGRGPDTQYF. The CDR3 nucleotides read TGTGCCAGCAGCCAAGAGACTAGCGGGAGGGGTCCAGATACGCAGTATTTT.

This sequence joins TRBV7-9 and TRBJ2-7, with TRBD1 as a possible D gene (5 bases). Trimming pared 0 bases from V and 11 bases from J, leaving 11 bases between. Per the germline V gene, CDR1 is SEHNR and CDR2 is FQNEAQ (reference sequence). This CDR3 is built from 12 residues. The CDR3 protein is CASSLAGQLEYF. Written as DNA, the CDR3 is TGTGCCAGCAGCTTAGCGGGGCAGTTGGAGTACTTC. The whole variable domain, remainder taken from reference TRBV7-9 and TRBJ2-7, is DTGVSQNPRHKITKRGQNVTFRCDPISEHNRLYWYRQTLGQGPEFLTYFQNEAQLEKSRLLSDRFSAERPKGSFSTLEIQRTEQGDSAMYLCASSLAGQLEYFGPGTRLTVT.

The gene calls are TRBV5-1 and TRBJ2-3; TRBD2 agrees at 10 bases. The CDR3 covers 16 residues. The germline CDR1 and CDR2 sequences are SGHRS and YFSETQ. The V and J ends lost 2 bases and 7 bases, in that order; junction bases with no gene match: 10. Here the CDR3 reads CASSFQLAGMWNTQYF. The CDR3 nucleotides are TGCGCCAGCAGCTTTCAACTAGCGGGAATGTGGAATACGCAGTATTTT.

Here the CDR3 DNA reads TGTGCCAGCAGCTTAGTAGGACGGATGACTTATGGCTACACCTTC. This translates into CASSLVGRMTYGYTF. The V and J genes are TRBV5-6 and TRBJ1-2, with D unclear. CDR1 and CDR2 from the germline V gene are SGHDT and YYEEEE. The germline V and J ends were trimmed by 2 bases and 5 bases, with 16 bases remaining between them. CDR3 length: 15 residues. Full variable domain (missing parts from reference TRBV5-6 and TRBJ1-2): DAGVTQSPTHLIKTRGQQVTLRCSPKSGHDTVSWYQQALGQGPQFIFQYYEEEERQRGNFPDRFSGHQFPNYSSELNVNALLLGDSALYLCASSLVGRMTYGYTFGSGTRLTVV.

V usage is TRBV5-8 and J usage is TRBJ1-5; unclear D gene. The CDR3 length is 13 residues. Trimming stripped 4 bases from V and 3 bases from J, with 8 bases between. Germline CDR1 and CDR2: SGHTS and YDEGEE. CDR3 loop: CASSRQFNQPQHF. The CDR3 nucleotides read TGTGCCAGCAGCCGTCAATTCAATCAGCCCCAGCATTTT. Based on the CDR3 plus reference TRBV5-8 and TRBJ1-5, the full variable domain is EAGVTQSPTHLIKTRGQQATLRCSPISGHTSVYWYQQALGLGLQFLLWYDEGEERNRGNFPPRFSGRQFPNYSSELNVNALELEDSALYLCASSRQFNQPQHFGDGTRLSIL.

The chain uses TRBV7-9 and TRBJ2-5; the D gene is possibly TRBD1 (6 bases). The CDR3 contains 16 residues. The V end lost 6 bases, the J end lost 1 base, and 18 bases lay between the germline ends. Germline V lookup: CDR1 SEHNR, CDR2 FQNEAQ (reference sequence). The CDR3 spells CASRRGPGHLQETQYF. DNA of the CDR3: TGTGCCAGCAGACGAGGTCCGGGACACCTCCAAGAGACCCAGTACTTC.

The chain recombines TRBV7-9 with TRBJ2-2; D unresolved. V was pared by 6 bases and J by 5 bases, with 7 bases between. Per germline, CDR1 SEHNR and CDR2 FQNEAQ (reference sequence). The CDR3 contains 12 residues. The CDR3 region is CASRLATGELFF. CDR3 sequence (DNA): TGTGCCAGCAGGCTTGCGACCGGGGAGCTGTTTTTT.

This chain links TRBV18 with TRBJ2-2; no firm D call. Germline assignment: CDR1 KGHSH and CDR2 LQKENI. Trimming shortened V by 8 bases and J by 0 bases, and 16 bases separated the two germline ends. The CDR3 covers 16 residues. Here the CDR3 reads CASPTLSLSNTGELFF. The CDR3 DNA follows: TGTGCCAGCCCCACCCTCAGTCTTTCGAACACCGGGGAGCTGTTTTTT.

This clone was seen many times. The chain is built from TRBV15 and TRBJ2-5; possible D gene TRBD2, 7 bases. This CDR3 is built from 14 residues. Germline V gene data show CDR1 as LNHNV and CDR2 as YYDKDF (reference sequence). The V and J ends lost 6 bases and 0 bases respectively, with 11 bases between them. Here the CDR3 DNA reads TGTGCCACCAGAGGGGGGGGCTACCAAGAGACCCAGTACTTC. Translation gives CATRGGGYQETQYF.

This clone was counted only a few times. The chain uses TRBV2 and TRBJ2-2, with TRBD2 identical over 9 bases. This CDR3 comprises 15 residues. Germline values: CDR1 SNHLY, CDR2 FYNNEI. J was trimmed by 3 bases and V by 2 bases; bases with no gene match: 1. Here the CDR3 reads CASSELAGYTGELFF. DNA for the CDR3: TGTGCCAGCAGTGAACTAGCGGGATACACCGGGGAGCTGTTTTTT.

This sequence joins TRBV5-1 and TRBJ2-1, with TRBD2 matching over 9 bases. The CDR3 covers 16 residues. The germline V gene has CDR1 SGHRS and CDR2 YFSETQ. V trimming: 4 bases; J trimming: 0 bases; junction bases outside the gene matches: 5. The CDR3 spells CASSPSGDLSYNEQFF. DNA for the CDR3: TGCGCCAGCAGCCCTAGCGGGGACCTCTCCTACAATGAGCAGTTCTTC.